A single T cell receptor (beta chain) is shown here with its context. This clonotype was observed many times. Its antigen remains undetermined. Nothing much larger sits one base from this clone, and base qualities are not available. Receptor libraries were prepared by 5' RACE. Sequencing was performed on an Illumina HiSeq 2500. A second PCR of about 7 to 12 cycles was run with a J-beta primer mix and a sample-barcoded 5' primer. Each TCR beta cDNA molecule received a unique molecular identifier from a template-switch 5' adaptor carrying 12 random nucleotides. Each sample yielded at least 2.5 million CDR3-containing paired-end reads. First-strand cDNA was synthesized from all RNA with the Mint cDNA synthesis kit, primed by a TRBC-specific oligonucleotide. All cDNA was treated with uracil-DNA glycosylase and then went through a first 18-cycle PCR with the universal primers M1SS and BC2_uni_R. The paper's processing steps were these. Each sample was normalized by randomly selecting 1 million high-quality reads, each carrying a distinct molecular identifier. Reads with shared molecular identifiers were discarded instead of being binned into consensus sequences. MiTCR, run with a Q25 quality threshold and the strictest error-elimination algorithm, handled CDR3 identification, clonotype clustering and error correction. A nonparametric unseen species model using Euler transformation provided a lower-bound estimate of total TCR beta diversity. TCRdb passed the public sequencing reads through fastp at Q25 and MiXCR, retaining productive beta sequences. Identical CDR3 protein sequences are pooled into one entry, listed with their most common genes and DNA. The V and J calls shown here were made by TCRdb, not taken from the authors' results. This sample comprises about 800,000 distinct CDR3 sequences, roughly 25% of them detected only once. Clones ranked in the top ten supply under 4.5% of the sample.

This sample is part of a study of blood T cells in healthy people across ages (dated by TCRdb to about 2015). The study in broad terms: In model experiments, roughly one uniquely barcoded TCR beta cDNA molecule per two T cells was captured by template switching. Age-related changes in TCR beta repertoire diversity were measured in the study by deep sequencing normalized with unique cDNA molecular identifiers. Donors were grouped into four age groups: young (average roughly 16 years), middle-aged (approximately 41), aged (approximately 67) and long-lived (82). For two donors (one aged 18 to 30 and one aged 80 or older), the study analyzed two additional independent replicas of 1 million unique cDNA reads from the same blood draw. The research as a whole found: Observed TCR beta diversity per million T cells fell roughly linearly with age, and a significant reduction was already apparent by age about 36. Compared with the aged group, the long-lived group had more naive CD4+ T cells, fewer expanded clones and increased TCR diversity, suggesting age selection. Since profiling was done on bulk unsorted PBMCs, naive and antigen-experienced compartments could not be conclusively compared. Estimates of total diversity based on one million sequenced T cells were considered lower bounds and underestimates. The percentage of naive T cells measured by flow cytometry correlated strongly with observed TCR beta diversity. Because donor CMV infection status was unknown, age-related changes in expanded clonotypes were potentially confounded.

The donors were roughly 38 Caucasian individuals from Russia, aged roughly 6 to 100 years, who were systemically healthy. Approximately 11 milliliters of peripheral blood were drawn from each donor into EDTA-treated Vacutainer tubes. Ficoll-Paque density-gradient centrifugation was used to isolate PBMCs, with at least 7 million obtained per sample. Trizol reagent was used to extract total RNA from PBMCs, with at least 5 micrograms per sample. Naive CD45RAhigh/CD27high T cell percentages were measured by flow cytometry on a PBMC aliquot from every donor. Its CDR3 holds 14 amino acids, cysteine through phenylalanine. Only the CDR3 DNA is retained, 42 bases long and in frame from the first base. CDR1 SGHNT and CDR2 YYREEE are derived from the germline V gene (reference sequence). The same data also went into a second study, on T cells of mothers and their children. The second study's paper adds: Nine systemically healthy Caucasian individuals, comprising three mothers and their six children, were included as donors. cDNA synthesis used all of the extracted RNA, with around 1.5 ug of RNA in each 15 ul reaction. Sample barcodes and 2-4 random nucleotides were added via the M1S primer in the second PCR. Each mother yielded over 8.5 million TCR beta CDR3 reads and each child about 3 million reads. In both related and unrelated pairs, thymic selection shapes the output of TCR recombination in a similar way, with inherited differences having only a minor effect. Normalized repertoire overlap was always found to be slightly, but never significantly, higher in related mother-child pairs than in unrelated mother-child pairs. With a sensitivity of approximately 96 clones per million clonotypes, no persistent microchimeric T cell clones were detected. To look for features that set related mother-child pairs apart from unrelated individuals, the researchers ran deep NGS to compare the TCR beta repertoires of mothers and children. Mothers averaged about 37 +/- 4 years of age and children averaged around 10 +/- 4 years. Libraries were sequenced on Illumina HiSeq 2000 with 100+100 nt paired-end reads after adapter ligation with NEBNext reagents. To prevent cross-contamination, the mother and child libraries were prepared a month apart and were sequenced in separate runs. For each donor, between about 450,000 and 2,300,000 distinct TCR beta clonotypes were identified. Naive TCR beta clonotypes were estimated from low-frequency clonotypes matched to each donor's FACS-determined naive share, without sorting.

Material: blood. This chain is built from TRBV5-4 and TRBJ2-5, with 11 middle bases fitting TRBD2. The J call could be wrong; TRBJ2-7 is a better fit for the DNA end. The receptor comes from a boy younger than 18 in good health. The DNA reads as follows: TGTGCCAGCAGCGGGGGACTAGCGGTCTACGAGCAGTACTTC. Translated, it reads CASSGGLAVYEQYF.